Below are 15 T cell receptor beta chains sequenced from a single sample in a study of CD8 T cells in Susac syndrome. It was with random hexamers that roughly 0.5 to 1 ug RNA was reverse transcribed. Via MiXCR, TCRdb re-called the immunoSEQ multiplex PCR reads, giving one row per CDR3 protein. The table includes 45,000 to 60,000 distinct CDR3 sequences, around 93% detected once. The sample consisted of CD8+ T cells from PBMCs. The receptors were sampled from a human donor with multiple sclerosis.

This clonotype was detected once. CDR3: CASSVALAGVNTQYF. The DNA of the CDR3 is TGTGCCAGCAGCGTAGCACTAGCGGGGGTAAATACGCAGTATTTT. The gene calls are TRBV9 and TRBJ2-3; 11 bases are a match to TRBD2. CDR3 length equals 15 residues. Per germline, CDR1 SGDLS and CDR2 YYNGEE. The J segment lost 7 bases and the V segment lost 0 bases, leaving 4 bases of the junction unmatched.

The chain carries TRBV12-5 and TRBJ1-2; TRBD1 matches at 12 bases. In germline, CDR1 is LGHNT, CDR2 FRNRAP. The CDR3 covers 14 residues. V lost 6 bases, J lost 8 bases, and 7 bases stayed unmatched. The CDR3 protein is CASGSWDRGQGYTF. The DNA for the CDR3 is TGTGCTAGTGGCAGTTGGGACAGGGGGCAGGGCTACACCTTC.

V and J are TRBV7-9 and TRBJ2-1; possibly TRBD1 or TRBD2 for D (5 bases each). The CDR3 length is 15 residues. V lost 5 bases to trimming and J lost 7 bases, with 18 bases between them. The germline gives CDR1 SEHNR, CDR2 FQNEAQ (reference sequence). The CDR3 DNA sequence: TGTGCCAGCAGCGACGGGGCCTCCCTCGGGAATGAGCAGTTCTTC. Encoded protein: CASSDGASLGNEQFF.

The chain links TRBV7-9 to TRBJ1-1; perhaps TRBD1 as D (5 bases). CDR1 and CDR2 (germline): SEHNR, FQNEAQ (reference sequence). The CDR3 is made up of 15 amino acids. Trimming cost V 5 bases and J 0 bases, with 13 bases left between them. CDR3 nucleotides: TGTGCCAGCAGCGCCCCGGGACCAGTGAACACTGAAGCTTTCTTT. Translation: CASSAPGPVNTEAFF.

The chain combines TRBV28 with TRBJ2-7; D is possibly TRBD1 or TRBD2 (5 bases each). There are 12 residues in the CDR3. Trimming removed 2 bases from V and 5 bases from J, with 7 bases in between. Germline V lookup: CDR1 MDHEN, CDR2 SYDVKM. The CDR3 DNA reads TGTGCCAGCAGTTTAATGGGGGACGAGCAGTACTTC. Amino acid sequence: CASSLMGDEQYF.

The chain uses TRBV20-1 and TRBJ2-7, with 9 bases matching TRBD2. CDR1 is DFQATT, CDR2 SNEGSKA, per germline (reference sequence). Unmatched junction bases numbered 9, after V lost 1 base and J lost 2 bases. This CDR3 has 16 amino acids. CDR3 protein: CSARGSGGQSTYEQYF. CDR3 bases: TGCAGTGCTAGAGGTAGCGGGGGCCAATCAACCTACGAGCAGTACTTC.

The chain links TRBV5-6 to TRBJ1-2; D call uncertain. V shed 2 bases and J shed 1 base, with 9 bases lying between them. Germline V lookup: CDR1 SGHDT, CDR2 YYEEEE. This CDR3 has 14 residues. DNA of the CDR3: TGTGCCAGCAGCTTCACTAACAATAACTATGGCTACACCTTC. Its protein is CASSFTNNNYGYTF.

V usage is TRBV7-7 and J usage is TRBJ2-5, with D unresolved. CDR1 and CDR2 from the germline V gene are SSHAT and FNYEAQ (reference sequence). The CDR3 extends over 15 amino acids. V was pared by 0 bases and J by 0 bases, with 8 bases between. CDR3 in DNA: TGTGCCAGCAGCTTAGCGGCGGCAGACCAAGAGACCCAGTACTTC. It specifies CASSLAAADQETQYF.

The rearrangement links TRBV7-8 to TRBJ2-1; no clear D gene. The CDR3 length is 12 residues. Trimming took 1 base from V and 16 from J, leaving 14 bases between them. Per the germline V gene, CDR1 is SGHVS and CDR2 is FQNEAQ. The CDR3 DNA reads TGTGCCAGCAGCTTAGATGCCGCCCCGGAATTCTTC. Translation: CASSLDAAPEFF.

The rearrangement links TRBV5-6 to TRBJ2-5, with D perhaps TRBD2 (5 bases). The CDR3 is made up of 15 amino acids. V was trimmed by 0 bases and J by 5 bases, leaving 14 bases between them. Germline loops: CDR1 SGHDT, CDR2 YYEEEE. CDR3 residues: CASSLVFGEGETQYF. As DNA, the CDR3 is TGTGCCAGCAGCTTGGTTTTCGGGGAAGGGGAGACCCAGTACTTC.

The chain couples TRBV24-1 to TRBJ2-2; 7 bases line up with TRBD1. The CDR3 totals 17 residues. V gave up 4 bases and J gave up 5 bases; unmatched junction bases: 12. Per the germline V gene, CDR1 is KGHDR and CDR2 is SFDVKD. The CDR3 DNA is TGTGCCACCAGTGAGGGGGTCGACAGGGAACCGACCGGGGAGCTGTTTTTT. Translated: CATSEGVDREPTGELFF.

CDR3 bases: TGTGCCTGGAGTGTTTGGCAGGGATCCTACGAGCAGTACTTC. Translated: CAWSVWQGSYEQYF. The V and J genes are TRBV30 and TRBJ2-7; possible D gene TRBD1, 5 bases. Germline lookup yields CDR1 GTSNPN and CDR2 SVGIG (reference sequence). The CDR3 extends over 14 amino acids. Trimming took 0 bases from V and 1 from J, leaving 10 bases between them.

The rearrangement links TRBV12-3 or TRBV12-4 to TRBJ1-5; D remains ambiguous. Trimming removed 4 bases from V and 4 bases from J, with 5 bases in between. This CDR3 spans 12 amino acids. The CDR3 DNA follows: TGTGCCAGCAGTTATCCGAATCAGCCCCAGCATTTT. Its translation is CASSYPNQPQHF.

This sequence joins TRBV23-1 and TRBJ1-5; D is uncertain. TRBV23-1 is an ORF; its function is uncertain. The CDR3 is 15 amino acids. V gave up 4 bases and J gave up 3 bases, with 13 bases separating them. The CDR3: CASSREEPANQPQHF. As DNA, the CDR3 is TGCGCCAGCAGTCGCGAGGAGCCAGCCAATCAGCCCCAGCATTTT.

In DNA form, the CDR3 reads TGTGCCAGCAGCTTAAGGGACAGACCTTCCTACGAGCAGTACTTC. It is translated as CASSLRDRPSYEQYF. The chain carries TRBV7-9 and TRBJ2-7, with 7 nucleotides matching TRBD1. Germline V gene sequence: CDR1 SEHNR, CDR2 FQNEAQ (reference sequence). CDR3 length: 15 residues. J was trimmed by 1 base and V by 2 bases; bases with no gene match: 5.